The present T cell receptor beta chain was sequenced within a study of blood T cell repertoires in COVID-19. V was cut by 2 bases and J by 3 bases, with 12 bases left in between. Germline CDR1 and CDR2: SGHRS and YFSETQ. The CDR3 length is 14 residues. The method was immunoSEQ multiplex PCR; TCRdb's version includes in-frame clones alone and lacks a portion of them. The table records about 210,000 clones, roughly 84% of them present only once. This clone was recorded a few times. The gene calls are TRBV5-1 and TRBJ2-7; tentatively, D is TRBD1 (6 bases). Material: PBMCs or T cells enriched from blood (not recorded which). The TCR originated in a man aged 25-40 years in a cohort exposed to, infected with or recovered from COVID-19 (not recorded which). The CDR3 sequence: CASSFSTGNYEQYF. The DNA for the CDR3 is TGCGCCAGCAGCTTCTCTACAGGGAACTACGAGCAGTACTTC.